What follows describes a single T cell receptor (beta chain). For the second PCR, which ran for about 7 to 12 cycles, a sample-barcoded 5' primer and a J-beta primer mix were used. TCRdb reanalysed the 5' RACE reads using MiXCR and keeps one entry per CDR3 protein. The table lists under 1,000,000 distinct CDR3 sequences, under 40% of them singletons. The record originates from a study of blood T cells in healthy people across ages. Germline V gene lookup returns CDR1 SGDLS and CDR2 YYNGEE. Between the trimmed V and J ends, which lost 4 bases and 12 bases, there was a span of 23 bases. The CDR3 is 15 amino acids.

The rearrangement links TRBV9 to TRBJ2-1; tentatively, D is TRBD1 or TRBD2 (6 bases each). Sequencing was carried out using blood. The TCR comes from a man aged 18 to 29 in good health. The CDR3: CASSYEEGGRYGQFF. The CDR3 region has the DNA TGTGCCAGCAGCTACGAGGAGGGGGGTAGGTATGGGCAGTTCTTC.